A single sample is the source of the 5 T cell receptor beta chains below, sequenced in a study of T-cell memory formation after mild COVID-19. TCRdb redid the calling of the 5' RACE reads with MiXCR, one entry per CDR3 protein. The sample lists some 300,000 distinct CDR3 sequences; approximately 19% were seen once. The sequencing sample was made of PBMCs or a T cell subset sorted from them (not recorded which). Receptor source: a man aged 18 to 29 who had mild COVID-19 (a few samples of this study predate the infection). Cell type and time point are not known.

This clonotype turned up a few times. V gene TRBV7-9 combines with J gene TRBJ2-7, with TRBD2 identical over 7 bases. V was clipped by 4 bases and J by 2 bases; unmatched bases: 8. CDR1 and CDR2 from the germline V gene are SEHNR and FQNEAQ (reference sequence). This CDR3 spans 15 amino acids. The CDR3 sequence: CASSSGGRGTYEQYF. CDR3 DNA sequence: TGTGCCAGCAGCTCGGGGGGTCGGGGAACCTACGAGCAGTACTTC.

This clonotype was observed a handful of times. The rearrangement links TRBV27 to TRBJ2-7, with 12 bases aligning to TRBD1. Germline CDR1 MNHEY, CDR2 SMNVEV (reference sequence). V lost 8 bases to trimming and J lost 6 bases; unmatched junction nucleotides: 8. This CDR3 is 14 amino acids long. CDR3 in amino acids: CASAWGQGASEQYV. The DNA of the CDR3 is TGTGCCAGCGCTTGGGGACAGGGGGCATCCGAGCAGTACGTC.

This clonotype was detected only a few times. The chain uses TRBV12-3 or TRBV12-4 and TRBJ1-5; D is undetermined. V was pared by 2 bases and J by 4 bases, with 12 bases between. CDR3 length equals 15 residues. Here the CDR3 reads CASSLRSSRNQPQHF. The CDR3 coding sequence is TGTGCCAGCAGTTTAAGGTCTTCGCGTAATCAGCCCCAGCATTTT.

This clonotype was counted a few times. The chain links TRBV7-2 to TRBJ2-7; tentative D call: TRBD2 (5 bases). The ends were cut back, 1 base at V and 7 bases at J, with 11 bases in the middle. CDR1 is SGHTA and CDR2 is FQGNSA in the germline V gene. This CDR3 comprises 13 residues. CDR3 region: CASSLGPGVEQYV. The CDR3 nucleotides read TGTGCCAGCAGCTTAGGGCCCGGGGTTGAGCAGTACGTC.

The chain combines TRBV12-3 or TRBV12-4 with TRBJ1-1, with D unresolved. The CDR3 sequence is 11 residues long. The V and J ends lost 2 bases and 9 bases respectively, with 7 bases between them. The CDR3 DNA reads TGTGCCAGCAGTTTAACCCTTCAAGCTTTCTTT. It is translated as CASSLTLQAFF.